A selection of T cell receptor beta chains follows, all from one sample in a study of metastatic and nonmetastatic thyroid tumors. Through MiXCR, TCRdb re-clonotyped the PCR reads. The table lists over 50,000 clones, under 30% of them singletons. The material sequenced was blood. All receptors come from a female donor with papillary thyroid cancer or a benign thyroid nodule (not recorded which). Some clones in this sample may be carry-over from other donors' samples. Both conserved end residues are part of each CDR3. The D gene is left open where the match is weak. Size values are once, few and many counts, or a class for expanded clones, and some rows have none.

v_call,cdr3_length,clone_size,j_call,d_call,cdr3_nt,cdr3_aa
TRBV6-5,15,.,TRBJ2-7,TRBD2,TGTGCCAGCAGTTACTCCCCTAGCGGATCCTACGAGCAGTACTTC,CASSYSPSGSYEQYF
TRBV12-3/TRBV12-4,12,few,TRBJ2-3,TRBD1,TGTGCCAGCAGTCAAGACAGGGGACCGCAGTATTTT,CASSQDRGPQYF
TRBV12-3/TRBV12-4,14,few,TRBJ1-2,.,TGTGCCAGCAGTTTAAACAACGCTAACTATGGCTACACCTTC,CASSLNNANYGYTF
TRBV18,17,.,TRBJ2-1,.,TGTGCCAGCTCACCGCAGCGAATAGCCCCTTTAAACAATGAGCAGTTCTTC,CASSPQRIAPLNNEQFF
TRBV10-1,15,.,TRBJ1-4,TRBD1,TGCGCCAGCAGTGAGGGGGAGGGGGCCGGTGAAAAACTGTTTTTT,CASSEGEGAGEKLFF
TRBV24-1,13,few,TRBJ1-2,.,TGTGCCACCAGTGATTTAGGGGAGGTTGGCTACACCTTC,CATSDLGEVGYTF
TRBV18,15,many,TRBJ2-1,.,TGTGCCAGCTCACCTTTAGCGGACTCCTACAATGAGCAGTTCTTC,CASSPLADSYNEQFF
TRBV5-1,15,.,TRBJ1-3,.,TGCGCCAGCAGCTTGGAGGCGGGCTCTGGAAACACCATATATTTT,CASSLEAGSGNTIYF
TRBV6-1,16,.,TRBJ2-7,.,TGTGCCAGCAGTGAACGGCTAGCTGAGAGCTCCTACGAGCAGTACTTC,CASSERLAESSYEQYF
TRBV27,18,many,TRBJ2-3,TRBD2,TGTGCCAGCCCCGCGGTATCCGAGACTAGCGAGAGCACAGATACGCAGTATTTT,CASPAVSETSESTDTQYF
TRBV11-3,13,.,TRBJ1-1,.,TGTGCCAGCAGCCGTGACAGAAACACTGAAGCTTTCTTT,CASSRDRNTEAFF
TRBV12-3/TRBV12-4,14,.,TRBJ2-2,.,TGTGCCAGCAGTTTCGCCCGGACCTCTGGGGAGCTGTTTTTT,CASSFARTSGELFF
TRBV11-1,13,.,TRBJ2-2,.,TGTGCCGGCAGCAAACTGGGGACCGGGGAGCTGTTTTTT,CAGSKLGTGELFF
TRBV4-3,15,few,TRBJ1-2,.,TGCGCCAGCAGCCAGGGACCGGGAACTAACTATGGCTACACCTTC,CASSQGPGTNYGYTF
TRBV20-1,15,.,TRBJ2-7,TRBD1,TGCAGTGCTAGACCCGGGACAGGGTTATACTACGAGCAGTACTTC,CSARPGTGLYYEQYF
TRBV12-3/TRBV12-4,15,few,TRBJ1-1,.,TGTGCCAGCAGGGCGCGACAGGACACGGGAACTGAAGCTTTCTTT,CASRARQDTGTEAFF
TRBV5-1,15,.,TRBJ1-6,TRBD1,TGCGCCAGCAGCTTCCTGGACAGGGGGAATTCACCCCTCCACTTT,CASSFLDRGNSPLHF
TRBV6-1,15,.,TRBJ2-1,.,TGTGCCAGCAGTGAAGCGCCTGGCTACTACAATGAGCAGTTCTTC,CASSEAPGYYNEQFF
TRBV6-1,13,few,TRBJ2-7,.,TGTGCCAGCAGGGCGGCCGGAAACTACGAGCAGTACTTC,CASRAAGNYEQYF
TRBV20-1,16,.,TRBJ1-6,TRBD1,TGCAGTGCCGAAAGGCGGGACAGGGCATTAAATTCACCCCTCCACTTT,CSAERRDRALNSPLHF
TRBV30,15,few,TRBJ2-7,.,TGTGCCTGGAGTGTCAGCGACTCGAGCTCCTACGAGCAGTACTTC,CAWSVSDSSSYEQYF
TRBV11-3,13,once,TRBJ2-7,.,TGTGCCAGCAGCTCCAAGTCAGTAGACGAGCAGTACTTC,CASSSKSVDEQYF
TRBV30,15,.,TRBJ2-7,.,TGTGCCTGGAGTGTACTCCGCGGATACGGGTACGAGCAGTACTTC,CAWSVLRGYGYEQYF
TRBV27,14,large,TRBJ2-2,TRBD2,TGTGCCACCCGGGGGGGGGCTGTCTTCCGGGAGCTGTTTTTT,CATRGGAVFRELFF
TRBV27,15,few,TRBJ2-1,TRBD1,TGTGCCAGCAGTTTATCGAGGGGGCTACTCAATGAGCAGTTCTTC,CASSLSRGLLNEQFF
TRBV28,14,few,TRBJ1-6,TRBD1,TGTGCCAGCAGCGCCGGGACAGGGTATTATCCCCTCCACTTT,CASSAGTGYYPLHF
TRBV7-9,13,.,TRBJ2-7,.,TGTGCCAGCAGCTCAGGTGCAGGGTTCGAGCAGTACTTC,CASSSGAGFEQYF
TRBV27,15,few,TRBJ1-2,TRBD1,TGTGCCAGCAGTCCCCACACAGGGGGCGGCTATGGCTACACCTTC,CASSPHTGGGYGYTF
TRBV5-1,12,.,TRBJ2-1,.,TGCGCCAGCACTAGCTTCTACAATGAGCAGTTCTTC,CASTSFYNEQFF
TRBV5-1,14,few,TRBJ1-2,.,TGCGCCAGCAGCTCCTCAGGTTCCCAAAGCGGCTACACCTTC,CASSSSGSQSGYTF
TRBV27,13,few,TRBJ2-7,.,TGTGCCAGCAGTGAACAGGGAGGAGGCGAGCAGTACTTC,CASSEQGGGEQYF
TRBV19,14,few,TRBJ1-6,.,TGTGCCAGTAGTATGGGCAGGTTTGATTCACCCCTCCACTTT,CASSMGRFDSPLHF
TRBV19,15,.,TRBJ2-2,TRBD2,TGTGCCAGTAAGGCGCGGGGGGGTCTCGGCGGGGAGCTGTTTTTT,CASKARGGLGGELFF
TRBV27,13,many,TRBJ1-1,.,TGTGCCAGCAGTTTGGGGGGGGCCACTGAAGCTTTCTTT,CASSLGGATEAFF
TRBV7-9,11,many,TRBJ2-1,.,TGTGCCAGCAGCTTAAAGGATGAGCAGTTCTTC,CASSLKDEQFF
TRBV20-1,15,many,TRBJ2-1,TRBD2,TGCAGTGCTGCTGCCCGACTAGCGGGAGGCAATGAGCAGTTCTTC,CSAAARLAGGNEQFF
TRBV18,15,.,TRBJ2-2,TRBD1,TGTGCCAGCTCACCACGGCAGGGGGCTATCGGGGAGCTGTTTTTT,CASSPRQGAIGELFF
TRBV7-3,15,.,TRBJ2-1,TRBD1,TGTGCCAGCAGCTTAAGCGGGACAGGGGTAGGGGAGCAGTTCTTC,CASSLSGTGVGEQFF
TRBV9,15,few,TRBJ1-2,.,TGTGCCAGCAGCGTAGGGCGGGGAGGAAACTATGGCTACACCTTC,CASSVGRGGNYGYTF
TRBV27,13,few,TRBJ2-7,TRBD2,TGTGCCAGCTATGGTGGGGGGGACTACGAGCAGTACTTC,CASYGGGDYEQYF
TRBV28,14,.,TRBJ2-4,.,TGTGCCAGCAGTTACGGTCAAACCAAAAACATTCAGTACTTC,CASSYGQTKNIQYF
TRBV28,15,.,TRBJ2-7,TRBD1,TGTGCCAGCAGAGAACCGGGACAGGACCCCTACGAGCAGTACTTC,CASREPGQDPYEQYF
TRBV2,19,.,TRBJ2-2,TRBD1,TGTGCCAGCAGCCCCTCGCTTCCGGGACAGGGGGCGCACACCGGGGAGCTGTTTTTT,CASSPSLPGQGAHTGELFF
TRBV6-1,10,few,TRBJ2-7,.,TGTGCCAGCAGTGGAGGGAGGCAGTACTTC,CASSGGRQYF
TRBV7-2,17,.,TRBJ2-2,TRBD1,TGTGCCAGCAGCTTAGCCGGGACAGGGCGCGGCACCGGGGAGCTGTTTTTT,CASSLAGTGRGTGELFF
TRBV6-6,15,few,TRBJ1-1,.,TGTGCCAGCAGTTACTCCAGGGGTGCGGGCACTGAAGCTTTCTTT,CASSYSRGAGTEAFF
TRBV11-3,11,.,TRBJ2-7,.,TGTGCCAGCAGCTCGGGACCTGAGCAGTACTTC,CASSSGPEQYF
TRBV20-1,15,.,TRBJ2-5,TRBD1,TGCAGTGCTAGAGGAAGCCAGGGGGTAACAGAGACCCAGTACTTC,CSARGSQGVTETQYF
TRBV20-1,15,few,TRBJ2-2,TRBD1,TGCAGTGCTATAAGCCGGGACAGGGGGACCGGGGAGCTGTTTTTT,CSAISRDRGTGELFF
TRBV19,14,few,TRBJ1-1,.,TGTGCCAGTAGTATCTCCCAGAGTAACACTGAAGCTTTCTTT,CASSISQSNTEAFF
TRBV7-2,14,once,TRBJ2-3,.,TGTGCCAGCAGCTTGAGCGGCGGCACAGATACGCAGTATTTT,CASSLSGGTDTQYF
TRBV13,13,many,TRBJ2-2,TRBD2,TGTGCCGTAGGCGGGAGTAACACCGGGGAGCTGTTTTTT,CAVGGSNTGELFF